One sample yielded the 24 T cell receptor beta chains listed below, sequenced in a study of cytomegalovirus exposure and HLA in healthy donors. Sequencing used immunoSEQ multiplex PCR; TCRdb keeps in-frame clones, though not all of them. The sample lists tens of thousands of clones; 70% to 90% were seen once. The sample consisted of PBMCs. The receptor source for this set is a woman aged 18-30 years in good health and CMV-seropositive.

The genes are TRBV7-9 and TRBJ2-5; TRBD1 is a possible D gene (5 bases). The ends were cut back, 2 bases at V and 4 bases at J, with 14 bases in the middle. This CDR3 contains 15 residues. Germline V gene sequence: CDR1 SEHNR, CDR2 FQNEAQ (reference sequence). In DNA form, the CDR3 reads TGTGCCAGCAGCTTATTTAGTACGCAGGGAGAGACCCAGTACTTC. This gives the protein CASSLFSTQGETQYF.

V gene TRBV4-3 combines with J gene TRBJ1-1; D call uncertain. In germline, CDR1 is LGHNA, CDR2 YSLEER. This CDR3 spans 14 amino acids. V was shortened by 0 bases and J by 0 bases, with 5 bases between the two germline ends. In nucleotides, the CDR3 is TGCGCCAGCAGCCAAGAACAAATGAACACTGAAGCTTTCTTT. Its translation is CASSQEQMNTEAFF.

The chain has TRBV19 and TRBJ1-5; 9 nucleotides match TRBD1. The CDR3 totals 16 residues. Per germline, CDR1 LNHDA and CDR2 SQIVND (reference sequence). Trimming cost V 4 bases and J 2 bases; bases outside gene matches: 6. The CDR3 sequence: CASSTPGQGGNQPQHF. For the CDR3, the DNA is TGTGCCAGTAGTACCCCGGGACAGGGTGGCAATCAGCCCCAGCATTTT.

The CDR3 DNA reads as TGTGCCAGCAGCTTAGGAGGGGGGAACACTGAAGCTTTCTTT. The encoded protein is CASSLGGGNTEAFF. This chain links TRBV11-2 with TRBJ1-1, with D perhaps TRBD1 (6 bases). There are 14 residues in the CDR3. Germline V CDR1 and CDR2: SGHAT, FQNNGV. Trimming removed 1 base from V and 1 base from J, with 7 bases in between.

The chain links TRBV6-5 to TRBJ2-7; 9 positions match TRBD2. The CDR3 runs 16 residues. The V and J ends lost 2 bases and 6 bases, in that order; junction bases with no gene match: 11. The germline gives CDR1 MNHEY, CDR2 SVGAGI. The chain's CDR3 is CASSYEAREGPGEQYF. The CDR3, as DNA: TGTGCCAGCAGTTACGAGGCGCGGGAGGGCCCTGGCGAGCAGTACTTC.

The CDR3 bases are TGTGCCAGCAGTGACTCTCTAGGGGGGGGCACAGATACGCAGTATTTT. Residues: CASSDSLGGGTDTQYF. The chain carries TRBV6-4 and TRBJ2-3; a weak D match, TRBD2 (7 bases). Trimming left V 0 bases short and J 1 base short, with 11 bases between. The CDR3 is 16 amino acids. Germline V CDR1 and CDR2: MRHNA, SNTAGT.

The chain uses TRBV25-1 and TRBJ2-3; 12 bases align to TRBD1. CDR3 length equals 14 residues. V lost 6 bases to trimming and J lost 7 bases; unmatched junction nucleotides: 5. Germline V gene data show CDR1 as MGHDK and CDR2 as SYGVNS. The CDR3 spells CASRGGTGGHTQYF. In nucleotides, the CDR3 is TGTGCCAGCAGGGGGGGGACAGGGGGCCATACGCAGTATTTT.

CDR3 coding DNA: TGCAGCGTTGAATCTTGGGGTAGCGGGAGGGTAGAGACCCAGTACTTC. As protein: CSVESWGSGRVETQYF. V is TRBV29-1 and J is TRBJ2-5, with TRBD2 matching over 11 bases. V shed 2 bases and J 4 bases; nucleotides not matched to a gene: 9. CDR3 length equals 16 residues. Germline V gene lookup returns CDR1 SQVTM and CDR2 ANQGSEA.

The sample holds one count of this clone. The chain carries TRBV5-3 and TRBJ2-1; D remains unclear. TRBV5-3 is reported as an ORF; its role is uncertain. The CDR3 is 13 residues long. The V end was cut by 1 base, the J end by 10 bases, with 12 bases between. CDR3 nucleotide sequence: TGTGCCAGAAGCTTGTCCCCCGGTAAGGAGCAGTTCTTC. Its protein product is CARSLSPGKEQFF.

The chain links TRBV7-2 to TRBJ2-5; D possibly corresponds to TRBD2 (6 bases). Trimming shortened V by 5 bases and J by 5 bases, and 21 bases separated the two germline ends. From germline, CDR1 is SGHTA and CDR2 FQGNSA. This CDR3 contains 16 residues. The CDR3 DNA is TGTGCCAGCAGCCGCGGGGCCCTCACCCACAGCGAGACCCAGTACTTC. Protein: CASSRGALTHSETQYF.

The chain has TRBV6-5 and TRBJ1-2; no definite D call. The length of the CDR3 is 16 residues. Germline lookup yields CDR1 MNHEY and CDR2 SVGAGI. V was shortened by 0 bases and J by 1 base, with 12 bases between the two germline ends. The CDR3 region has the DNA TGTGCCAGCAGTTACTCCGGGAACCAACTTAACTATGGCTACACCTTC. Amino acid sequence: CASSYSGNQLNYGYTF.

CDR3 in amino acids: CAWSVGAEPFQETQYF. The CDR3 DNA sequence: TGTGCCTGGAGTGTAGGTGCGGAGCCCTTCCAAGAGACCCAGTACTTC. The chain links TRBV30 to TRBJ2-5; D gene unclear. Germline V gives CDR1 GTSNPN, CDR2 SVGIG (reference sequence). This CDR3 contains 16 residues. V was shortened by 0 bases and J by 1 base, with 15 bases between the two germline ends.

The genes are TRBV25-1 and TRBJ2-1; D is undetermined. The V gene's germline CDR1 is MGHDK and CDR2 SYGVNS. Trimming removed 1 base from V and 8 bases from J, with 9 bases in between. The CDR3 extends over 13 amino acids. This CDR3 reads CASSESGRHEQFF. CDR3 coding DNA: TGTGCCAGCAGTGAATCGGGTAGGCATGAGCAGTTCTTC. The variable domain in full, with the rest retrieved from reference TRBV25-1 and TRBJ2-1, is EADIYQTPRYLVIGTGKKITLECSQTMGHDKMYWYQQDPGMELHLIHYSYGVNSTEKGDLSSESTVSRIRTEHFPLTLESARPSHTSQYLCASSESGRHEQFFGPGTRLTVL.

This rearrangement joins TRBV9 to TRBJ2-2, with a tentative D call TRBD2 (6 bases). The CDR3 covers 15 residues. In germline, CDR1 is SGDLS, CDR2 YYNGEE. V was trimmed by 0 bases and J by 3 bases, leaving 9 bases between them. The CDR3 DNA sequence: TGTGCCAGCAGCGTAGCTCCGGGGGACACCGGGGAGCTGTTTTTT. Translating it yields CASSVAPGDTGELFF.

The chain uses TRBV25-1 and TRBJ2-5; TRBD2 agrees at 10 bases. J was trimmed by 5 bases and V by 8 bases; bases with no gene match: 11. This CDR3 has 15 amino acids. CDR1 is MGHDK, CDR2 SYGVNS, per germline. CDR3 residues: CASAERSGGAETQYF. DNA for the CDR3: TGTGCCAGCGCGGAGAGAAGCGGGGGGGCGGAGACCCAGTACTTC.

The V call is TRBV7-6, the J call TRBJ2-1; TRBD2 aligns across 8 bases. This CDR3 spans 14 amino acids. Germline trimming cut 8 bases from V and 4 bases from J; bases unmatched to any gene: 7. Germline V gene lookup returns CDR1 SGHVS and CDR2 FNYEAQ. The CDR3 region is CASSGGVVYNEQFF. CDR3 bases: TGTGCCAGCTCCGGGGGGGTGGTTTACAATGAGCAGTTCTTC.

The CDR3 DNA reads as TGTGCCAGTAGTATAAGTGGGCAGCCTTTTCAGCCCCAGCATTTT. As protein: CASSISGQPFQPQHF. This chain joins TRBV19 and TRBJ1-5; D is unresolved. The CDR3 loop spans 15 amino acids. Germline assignment: CDR1 LNHDA and CDR2 SQIVND (reference sequence). Trimming left V 2 bases short and J 6 bases short, with 14 bases between.

The chain employs TRBV5-1 and TRBJ2-7; possible D gene TRBD2, 6 bases. Trimming took 4 bases from V and 0 from J, leaving 14 bases between them. The CDR3 sequence is 15 residues long. Germline lookup yields CDR1 SGHRS and CDR2 YFSETQ. CDR3 nucleotide sequence: TGCGCCAGCAGCAACCGGGACTCCGTCTCCTACGAGCAGTACTTC. It is translated as CASSNRDSVSYEQYF.

V and J are TRBV6-6 and TRBJ2-7; no reliable D call. The germline V and J ends were trimmed by 8 bases and 1 base, with 9 bases remaining between them. Germline V lookup: CDR1 MNHNY, CDR2 SVGAGI (reference sequence). This CDR3 region has 12 residues. The CDR3 spells CASGAQSYEQYF. The CDR3 nucleotides read TGTGCCAGCGGAGCGCAATCCTACGAGCAGTACTTC.

The chain employs TRBV7-3 and TRBJ2-7, with D possibly being TRBD2 (7 bases). Germline lookup yields CDR1 SGHTA and CDR2 FQGTGA. Trimming removed 2 bases from V and 0 bases from J, with 17 bases in between. This CDR3 region has 17 residues. As DNA, the CDR3 is TGTGCCAGCAGCTTAGGCGGGGAGGGGGGGAGCTCCTACGAGCAGTACTTC. Its translation: CASSLGGEGGSSYEQYF.

The chain carries TRBV7-9 and TRBJ1-2; 11 bases map to TRBD1. CDR3 length: 16 residues. With V trimmed by 4 bases and J by 4 bases, 8 bases remained unmatched. Germline CDR1 SEHNR, CDR2 FQNEAQ (reference sequence). The CDR3 DNA reads as TGTGCCAGCAGCTCAACGGACAGGGGGCGCGGCTATGGCTACACCTTC. Residues: CASSSTDRGRGYGYTF.

J is TRBJ2-4 and V is TRBV7-6; no definite D call. The length of the CDR3 is 13 residues. The V gene's germline CDR1 is SGHVS and CDR2 FNYEAQ. Trimming stripped 5 bases from V and 1 base from J, with 6 bases between. CDR3 sequence reads: CASSHGAKNIQYF. CDR3 DNA sequence: TGTGCCAGCAGCCACGGGGCCAAAAACATTCAGTACTTC.

The chain employs TRBV28 and TRBJ1-1; 8 nucleotides agree with TRBD1. The junction had 10 bases not matched to a gene; V was cut back by 6 bases and J by 1 base. Germline loops: CDR1 MDHEN, CDR2 SYDVKM. There are 16 residues in the CDR3. The CDR3 sequence: CASSLRTGKKNTEAFF. The CDR3 DNA reads as TGTGCCAGCAGCCTACGGACAGGGAAGAAGAACACTGAAGCTTTCTTT.

V and J are TRBV4-3 and TRBJ2-1; 10 nucleotides align to TRBD2. This CDR3 has 16 residues. J lost 6 bases, V lost 2 bases, and 7 bases had no gene match. CDR1 LGHNA and CDR2 YSLEER come from the germline V gene. CDR3 in amino acids: CASSQKSGGAGNEQFF. The CDR3 coding sequence is TGCGCCAGCAGCCAAAAAAGCGGGGGGGCCGGCAATGAGCAGTTCTTC.